This TCR beta chain emerged from a study of Ad26.COV2.S vaccination and SARS-CoV-2 variants. General study findings and limits: Possible underestimation of total T cell responses by the TCR breadth and depth analyses was noted.

The junction had 15 bases not matched to a gene; V was cut back by 4 bases and J by 6 bases. CDR1 is SGDLS, CDR2 YYNGEE, per germline. The length of the CDR3 is 16 residues. A word on this clone: What it binds is not known.

Using immunoSEQ multiplex PCR, the repertoire was profiled, and TCRdb retains in-frame clones only, with some absent. The sample shows 300,000 to 350,000 clones, 80% to 90% of them seen only once. Treatment in this sample: 15 to 20 received Ad26.COV2.S at low or high dose, single or two shots; 5 received placebo; per-sample allocation not given. Material that was analyzed had been drawn on day 63 after the first vaccine or placebo injection. The source was peripheral blood, collected in a trial of Ad26.COV2.S vaccine versus placebo. The chain has TRBV9 and TRBJ2-7; TRBD1 agrees at 8 bases. The TCR originated in a person between 18 and 65 years old who received the Ad26.COV2.S COVID-19 vaccine or a placebo. For the CDR3, the DNA is TGTGCCAGCAGCTCTCAGCCGACAGGGGCCCTCTCCGAGCAGTACTTC. It yields the protein CASSSQPTGALSEQYF.